Listed below are T cell receptor beta chains from one sample, sequenced in a study of cytomegalovirus exposure and HLA in healthy donors. Generated by immunoSEQ multiplex PCR, the TCRdb table keeps only in-frame clones and is missing some. The sample consists of approximately 110,000 clones, roughly 70% of them appearing once. Sequencing input: PBMCs. The receptors were gathered from a man aged 35-49 years in good health and CMV-seronegative. CDR3s include the opening cysteine and the closing phenylalanine or tryptophan. D genes are given only for firm matches. Part of the rows lack a size; the others show once, few, many or a class for expanded clones.

V gene	clone size	J gene	D gene	CDR3 DNA	CDR3 protein
TRBV14	NA	TRBJ1-3	NA	TGTGCCAGCAGCCAAGTCTCCAACACCATATATTTT	CASSQVSNTIYF
TRBV18	NA	TRBJ2-5	NA	TGTGCCAGCTCACCAGGGCAGGGGGGCCAAGAGACCCAGTACTTC	CASSPGQGGQETQYF
TRBV4-1	NA	TRBJ2-7	TRBD2	TGCGCCAGCAGCCAAGCTAGGACTAGCGGCTACGAGCAGTACTTC	CASSQARTSGYEQYF
TRBV9	once	TRBJ2-7	TRBD2	TGTGCCAGCAGCGACCTAGCGGAGGGCGACGAGCAGTACTTC	CASSDLAEGDEQYF
TRBV10-1	few	TRBJ2-7	TRBD1	TGCGACACCCCCGGGACAGGTTACGAGCAGTACTTC	CDTPGTGYEQYF
TRBV30	NA	TRBJ2-7	NA	TGTGCCTGGAGTACTCTTAACTCCTACGAGCAGTACTTC	CAWSTLNSYEQYF
TRBV2	NA	TRBJ1-2	TRBD1	TGTGCCAGCAGTGAGGAGACAGGGCCTTTC	CASSEETGPF
TRBV7-2	once	TRBJ2-3	NA	TGTGCCAGCAGCCCGTACTCAGATACGCAGTATTTT	CASSPYSDTQYF
TRBV19	NA	TRBJ1-1	NA	TGTGCCACCCCCACCGGGGCTGAAGCTTTCTTT	CATPTGAEAFF
TRBV7-2	NA	TRBJ2-3	NA	TGTGCCAGCAGCCCCTCGGACTATTTGGATACGCAGTATTTT	CASSPSDYLDTQYF
TRBV19	NA	TRBJ2-2	TRBD1	TGTGCCAGTAGTTCCCCGGGACAGGGGAACACCGGGGAGCTGTTTTTT	CASSSPGQGNTGELFF
TRBV7-2	NA	TRBJ2-5	TRBD2	TGTGCCAGCAGCTTAGCCGGGGGGGCGGGGGAGACCCAGTACTTC	CASSLAGGAGETQYF
TRBV6-5	NA	TRBJ2-2	NA	TGTGCCAGCAGTTACGAGATGTTCACCGGGGAGCTGTTTTTT	CASSYEMFTGELFF
TRBV4-1	NA	TRBJ1-5	NA	TGCGCCAGCAGCCAAGGTCCGGGAAATCAGCCCCAGCATTTT	CASSQGPGNQPQHF
TRBV5-1	NA	TRBJ1-1	NA	TGCGCCAGCAGCTGGGCAGGTGGGAACACTGAAGCTTTCTTT	CASSWAGGNTEAFF
TRBV5-4	NA	TRBJ2-2	NA	TGTGCCAGCAGCTTGGATCAGGTTTGGACCGGGGAGCTGTTTTTT	CASSLDQVWTGELFF
TRBV15	NA	TRBJ1-2	NA	TGTGCCACCAGCAGAGATACGCAGGGGTCTCTAAACTATGGCTACACCTTC	CATSRDTQGSLNYGYTF
TRBV5-6	NA	TRBJ2-7	NA	TGTGCCAGCAGCCGAACGGGACTTTACGAGCAGTACTTC	CASSRTGLYEQYF
TRBV6-5	NA	TRBJ2-3	NA	TGTGCCAGCAGTGTGACGGGATCAGGTACGCAGTATTTT	CASSVTGSGTQYF
TRBV2	NA	TRBJ1-6	NA	TGTGCCAGCAGCCGTTTGGGACTCTATAATTCACCCCTCCACTTT	CASSRLGLYNSPLHF
TRBV5-1	once	TRBJ2-1	NA	TGCGCCAGCAACAGGGTATTTCGCTCCTACAATGAGCAGTTCTTC	CASNRVFRSYNEQFF
TRBV28	few	TRBJ2-5	NA	TGTGCCAGCAGTTTAAATCGGGACAACCAAGAGACCCAGTACTTC	CASSLNRDNQETQYF
TRBV7-9	NA	TRBJ2-2	TRBD2	TGTGCCAGCAGCAGGACTAGCGGGTGGGGCACCGGGGAGCTGTTTTTT	CASSRTSGWGTGELFF
TRBV4-1	NA	TRBJ2-7	TRBD2	TGCGCCAGCAGGGACGGACTAGCGGCCGACGAGCAGTACTTC	CASRDGLAADEQYF
TRBV18	NA	TRBJ2-7	NA	TGTGCCAGCTCACCACCGTCGGGATTATACGAGCAGTACTTC	CASSPPSGLYEQYF
TRBV21-1	NA	TRBJ2-7	NA	TGTGCCAGCAGCAATCTCCTCTACGAGCAGTACTTC	CASSNLLYEQYF
TRBV19	few	TRBJ2-7	TRBD2	TGTGCCAGTAGTATAGGGGGGCCAGCGGGAGCCCAAGAGCAGTACTTC	CASSIGGPAGAQEQYF
TRBV18	NA	TRBJ1-2	NA	TGTGCCAGCTCACCAAAATGGTCGCCGGACAACAACTATGGCTACACCTTC	CASSPKWSPDNNYGYTF
TRBV28	NA	TRBJ1-5	NA	TGTGCCAGCAGTTTCTTGCAGAATAGCAATCAGCCCCAGCATTTT	CASSFLQNSNQPQHF
TRBV4-2	NA	TRBJ2-3	TRBD1	TGTGCCAGCAGCCGAGGGACAGGGGGCACAGATACGCAGTATTTT	CASSRGTGGTDTQYF
TRBV7-2	NA	TRBJ2-7	NA	TGTGCCAGCAGCTTACCAGGGGTGGCTTCCTACGAGCAGTACTTC	CASSLPGVASYEQYF
TRBV4-1	NA	TRBJ2-2	TRBD2	TGCGCCAGCAGCCAAGATCCCCTAGCGGGGGGGAACACCGGGGAGCTGTTTTTT	CASSQDPLAGGNTGELFF
TRBV11-2	once	TRBJ1-5	NA	TGTGCCAGCAGCTTAGCAGGGGGCAATCAGCCCCAGCATTTT	CASSLAGGNQPQHF
TRBV27	NA	TRBJ2-1	NA	TGTGCCAGCAGCAACCTAGCGATGAGCTCCTACAATGAGCAGTTCTTC	CASSNLAMSSYNEQFF
TRBV10-3	few	TRBJ2-7	NA	TGTGCCATCAGGGGGCCATCAGTGAGGTTCCTTGCTAGGGGCCTAGGACGCGAGCAGTACTTC	CAIRGPSVRFLARGLGREQYF
TRBV6-5	NA	TRBJ2-7	NA	TGTGCCAGCAGTTACTCGACGGCTAGCATCTACGAGCAGTACTTC	CASSYSTASIYEQYF
TRBV5-6	NA	TRBJ1-4	TRBD1	TGTGCCAGCACCGACAGGGGGCAAGGAGAAAAACTGTTTTTT	CASTDRGQGEKLFF
TRBV11-2	NA	TRBJ2-7	TRBD2	TGTGCCAGCAGCCCCATCCGTTGGCGGGAGGTCTACGAGCAGTACTTC	CASSPIRWREVYEQYF
TRBV14	NA	TRBJ1-1	NA	TGTGCCAGCAGCCAATCGCGGAACACTGAAGCTTTCTTT	CASSQSRNTEAFF
TRBV6-5	NA	TRBJ2-1	TRBD1	TGTGCCAGCAGCCGCGACAGGGCACGGGAGCAGTTCTTC	CASSRDRAREQFF